This entry lists 9 T cell receptor beta chains sequenced from one sample in a study of T cell changes during pregnancy in multiple sclerosis. Measured with immunoSEQ multiplex PCR; TCRdb has only the in-frame clones, and not every one. The data contain tens of thousands of clones, around 90% of them singletons. The starting material was CD8+ T cells from peripheral blood mononuclear cells, obtained before pregnancy. These receptors were taken from a female donor with multiple sclerosis, enrolled in a pregnancy study.

This sequence joins TRBV5-5 and TRBJ1-4; D call uncertain. V shed 0 bases and J shed 4 bases, with 13 bases lying between them. This CDR3 is 16 amino acids long. Germline CDR1 and CDR2: SGHKS and YYEKEE (reference sequence). In DNA form, the CDR3 reads TGTGCCAGCAGCTTGGCCCCAGCGGGCCTTAATGAAAAACTGTTTTTT. Translation: CASSLAPAGLNEKLFF.

The chain couples TRBV7-9 to TRBJ2-1, with 10 bases aligning to TRBD1. The CDR3 covers 11 residues. Germline V gives CDR1 SEHNR, CDR2 FQNEAQ (reference sequence). Trimming removed 5 bases from V and 14 bases from J; junction bases left unmatched: 3. The CDR3 bases are TGTGCCAGCAGCACCGGGACAGGGGAGTTCTTC. This gives the protein CASSTGTGEFF.

The rearrangement joins TRBV19 to TRBJ2-7, with TRBD2 matching 7 bases. Germline V gene lookup returns CDR1 LNHDA and CDR2 SQIVND (reference sequence). After removal of 1 base from V and 0 bases from J, the junction contained 0 bases not matched to a gene. The CDR3 has 14 amino acids. The CDR3 spells CASSIGGGSYEQYF. DNA for the CDR3: TGTGCCAGTAGTATAGGGGGGGGCTCCTACGAGCAGTACTTC.

The chain is built from TRBV4-2 and TRBJ2-5; weak D call: TRBD2 (6 bases). The CDR3 runs to 16 residues. Trimming left V 4 bases short and J 0 bases short, with 15 bases between. CDR1 is LGHNA, CDR2 YNFKEQ, per germline. The DNA for the CDR3 is TGTGCCAGCAGCCCTCGGGATAGCGGAGACCAAGAGACCCAGTACTTC. It yields the protein CASSPRDSGDQETQYF.

This clone has just a few counts. This chain uses TRBV30 with TRBJ1-1, with D hard to call. The CDR3 sequence is 10 residues long. Germline CDR1 GTSNPN, CDR2 SVGIG (reference sequence). The V gene lost 4 bases and the J gene lost 7 bases, with 7 bases spanning the gap. CDR3 sequence reads: CAWINVEAFF. The CDR3 bases are TGTGCCTGGATAAATGTTGAAGCTTTCTTT.

The chain has TRBV4-3 and TRBJ1-6, with TRBD1 as a possible D gene (5 bases). This CDR3 contains 14 residues. Trimming took 4 bases from V and 9 from J, leaving 13 bases between them. Germline-derived CDR1 and CDR2 are LGHNA and YSLEER. The DNA for the CDR3 is TGCGCCAGCAGCCCCCCCGGGGGGAGTTCACCCCTCCACTTT. Amino acids: CASSPPGGSSPLHF.

This chain connects TRBV9 to TRBJ2-7, with D tentatively TRBD1 (6 bases). V lost 0 bases and J 4 bases, leaving 14 bases between the germline ends. The CDR3 extends over 15 amino acids. Germline-derived CDR1 and CDR2 are SGDLS and YYNGEE. Here the CDR3 DNA reads TGTGCCAGCAGCGTAGAGGGGACAATACCTTACGAGCAGTACTTC. Amino acids: CASSVEGTIPYEQYF. Variable domain in full (rest from reference TRBV9 and TRBJ2-7): DSGVTQTPKHLITATGQRVTLRCSPRSGDLSVYWYQQSLDQGLQFLIQYYNGEERAKGNILERFSAQQFPDLHSELNLSSLELGDSALYFCASSVEGTIPYEQYFGPGTRLTVT.

The genes are TRBV4-2 and TRBJ1-2; D may be TRBD1 (5 bases). V was trimmed by 1 base and J by 5 bases, leaving 5 bases between them. This CDR3 has 12 amino acids. Germline V gene sequence: CDR1 LGHNA, CDR2 YNFKEQ. CDR3 bases: TGTGCCAGCAGCCAAGGACAGTATGGCTACACCTTC. The encoded protein is CASSQGQYGYTF.

This chain connects TRBV19 to TRBJ1-1; 7 bases match TRBD1. From germline, CDR1 is LNHDA and CDR2 SQIVND (reference sequence). CDR3 size: 13 residues. Unmatched junction bases numbered 9, after V lost 7 bases and J lost 7 bases. CDR3 nucleotide sequence: TGTGCCAGTACCCTGGGACAGATCCGTGAAGCTTTCTTT. This codes for CASTLGQIREAFF. Complete variable domain (other parts from reference TRBV19 and TRBJ1-1): DGGITQSPKYLFRKEGQNVTLSCEQNLNHDAMYWYRQDPGQGLRLIYYSQIVNDFQKGDIAEGYSVSREKKESFPLTVTSAQKNPTAFYLCASTLGQIREAFFGQGTRLTVV.